The next 27 T cell receptor beta chains were all read from a single sample in a study of spatial heterogeneity in lung cancer. TCRdb passed the 5' RACE reads through MiXCR, listing each CDR3 protein once. The data contain more than 95,000 distinct CDR3 sequences, over 9% of them seen just once; the ten biggest clones take up approximately 15%. Indicated time point: blood at routine non-recurrence follow-up after resection. Material for sequencing was whole RNA from tumor, nontumor lung or frozen PBMC, left unsorted. The source material was PBMCs, sampled at follow-up. The receptors stem from a male donor with early-stage non-small cell lung cancer.

The gene calls are TRBV6-5 and TRBJ1-1; D is perhaps TRBD1 (5 bases). V was shortened by 0 bases and J by 5 bases, with 16 bases between the two germline ends. CDR1 and CDR2 from the germline V gene are MNHEY and SVGAGI. The CDR3 is 16 residues long. The CDR3 spells CASSYSPTIRGTEAFF. In DNA, the CDR3 is TGTGCCAGCAGTTACTCGCCCACCATTCGGGGGACTGAAGCTTTCTTT.

CDR3 in amino acids: CSARDPNGSGNTIYF. In nucleotides, the CDR3 is TGCAGTGCTAGAGATCCTAACGGCTCTGGAAACACCATATATTTT. This rearrangement joins TRBV20-1 to TRBJ1-3, with D unresolved. From germline, CDR1 is DFQATT and CDR2 SNEGSKA (reference sequence). The CDR3 is made up of 15 amino acids. The V gene lost 0 bases and the J gene lost 0 bases, with 9 bases spanning the gap.

This clonotype was recorded a few times. This sequence joins TRBV7-9 and TRBJ2-2; TRBD1 agrees at 11 bases. The trim removed 4 bases at V and 2 bases at J, leaving 3 bases unmatched. CDR3 length equals 16 residues. Germline V gene sequence: CDR1 SEHNR, CDR2 FQNEAQ (reference sequence). CDR3 sequence: CASSSRTGGNTGELFF. CDR3 DNA sequence: TGTGCCAGCAGCTCCCGGACAGGGGGCAACACCGGGGAGCTGTTTTTT.

There are a few counts of this clonotype. In nucleotides, the CDR3 is TGCGCCAGCAGCTTTGGGAGGGGAAATTCACCCCTCCACTTT. Translation: CASSFGRGNSPLHF. This sequence joins TRBV5-1 and TRBJ1-6; a possible D gene is TRBD1 (5 bases). This CDR3 spans 14 amino acids. The V gene's germline CDR1 is SGHRS and CDR2 YFSETQ. V was pared by 2 bases and J by 7 bases, with 10 bases between.

This clonotype was picked up many times. This chain connects TRBV28 to TRBJ1-1; the D gene is possibly TRBD1 (6 bases). Germline CDR1 reads MDHEN; CDR2 reads SYDVKM. V was clipped by 1 base and J by 3 bases, with 6 bases between them. This CDR3 has 13 amino acids. The CDR3 DNA reads TGTGCCAGCAGTTTATACAGGGACACTGAAGCTTTCTTT. This sequence encodes CASSLYRDTEAFF.

This clonotype showed up many times. The rearrangement joins TRBV29-1 to TRBJ2-7, with 9 positions matching TRBD1. Germline V gene data show CDR1 as SQVTM and CDR2 as ANQGSEA. V shed 6 bases, J shed 6 bases, and the junction held 9 bases outside the gene matches. The CDR3 length is 13 residues. The DNA of the CDR3 is TGCAGCGTCCGGGACAGGGAAAGGAGCGAGCAGTACTTC. Amino acid sequence: CSVRDRERSEQYF.

V gene TRBV11-2 combines with J gene TRBJ2-1; tentative D call: TRBD2 (7 bases). The CDR3 is 14 amino acids. Trimming pared 3 bases from V and 10 bases from J, leaving 16 bases between. CDR1 is SGHAT, CDR2 FQNNGV, per germline. The CDR3 loop is CASSFRSGGREQFF. DNA for the CDR3: TGTGCCAGCAGCTTCAGATCCGGGGGGCGGGAGCAGTTCTTC. Complete variable domain (other parts from reference TRBV11-2 and TRBJ2-1): EAGVAQSPRYKIIEKRQSVAFWCNPISGHATLYWYQQILGQGPKLLIQFQNNGVVDDSQLPKDRFSAERLKGVDSTLKIQPAKLEDSAVYLCASSFRSGGREQFFGPGTRLTVL.

This clonotype was seen more than once but under ten times. The chain employs TRBV28 and TRBJ2-5; unclear D gene. Germline V gene data show CDR1 as MDHEN and CDR2 as SYDVKM. V was pared by 8 bases and J by 0 bases, with 7 bases between. This CDR3 region has 12 residues. This CDR3 is CASGRYQETQYF. The CDR3 DNA sequence: TGTGCCAGCGGACGGTACCAAGAGACCCAGTACTTC.

The chain links TRBV18 to TRBJ2-7; D may correspond to TRBD1 or TRBD2 (5 bases each). Germline V gives CDR1 KGHSH, CDR2 LQKENI. The CDR3 length is 14 residues. V lost 0 bases and J lost 3, with 9 bases in between. As DNA, the CDR3 is TGTGCCAGCTCACCACCGGGACGGATCTACGAGCAGTACTTC. Its translation: CASSPPGRIYEQYF.

The rearrangement uses TRBV7-9 and TRBJ2-1; 10 positions agree with TRBD2. This CDR3 spans 20 amino acids. V dropped 4 bases and J dropped 6; count of bases not matched to a gene: 21. Germline CDR1 SEHNR, CDR2 FQNEAQ (reference sequence). The CDR3 sequence: CASSSTGTSVPALVFNEQFF. The CDR3 coding sequence is TGTGCCAGCAGCTCGACCGGGACTAGCGTACCTGCGCTTGTGTTCAATGAGCAGTTCTTC.

The rearrangement joins TRBV6-5 to TRBJ2-5; maybe TRBD2 (6 bases). Germline V lookup: CDR1 MNHEY, CDR2 SVGAGI. V was cut by 3 bases and J by 5 bases, with 13 bases left in between. CDR3 length: 14 amino acids. The CDR3 nucleotides are TGTGCCAGCAGTTATAGGGGAGCGGGCGAGACCCAGTACTTC. It translates to CASSYRGAGETQYF.

Written as DNA, the CDR3 is TGTGCCATCAGTGAGCCGAAGCGCACAGATACGCAGTATTTT. Translation: CAISEPKRTDTQYF. The rearrangement uses TRBV10-3 and TRBJ2-3; D is ambiguous. V lost 2 bases and J lost 1, with 7 bases in between. Germline V gene data show CDR1 as ENHRY and CDR2 as SYGVKD. The CDR3 consists of 14 residues.

In this sample, this clonotype turned up a few times. The chain couples TRBV18 to TRBJ1-1; tentative D call: TRBD1 (5 bases). Trimming removed 0 bases from V and 0 bases from J, with 8 bases in between. Per the germline V gene, CDR1 is KGHSH and CDR2 is LQKENI. CDR3 length: 15 residues. The CDR3: CASSPPGGVNTEAFF. The CDR3 coding sequence is TGTGCCAGCTCACCACCGGGAGGGGTGAACACTGAAGCTTTCTTT. The variable domain in full, completed from reference TRBV18 and TRBJ1-1, reads NAGVMQNPRHLVRRRGQEARLRCSPMKGHSHVYWYRQLPEEGLKFMVYLQKENIIDESGMPKERFSAEFPKEGPSILRIQQVVRGDSAAYFCASSPPGGVNTEAFFGQGTRLTVV.

This clonotype was detected many times. The V call is TRBV5-1, the J call TRBJ1-2, with D tentatively TRBD1 (6 bases). CDR1 and CDR2 (germline): SGHRS, YFSETQ. V was shortened by 2 bases and J by 4 bases, with 15 bases between the two germline ends. CDR3 length equals 15 residues. The CDR3 nucleotides are TGCGCCAGCAGCTTTTCAGGGGATGAGGCCTATGGCTACACCTTC. Its protein product is CASSFSGDEAYGYTF. Together with reference TRBV5-1 and TRBJ1-2, the CDR3 gives the full variable domain: KAGVTQTPRYLIKTRGQQVTLSCSPISGHRSVSWYQQTPGQGLQFLFEYFSETQRNKGNFPGRFSGRQFSNSRSEMNVSTLELGDSALYLCASSFSGDEAYGYTFGSGTRLTVV.

This clonotype showed up many times. The chain carries TRBV19 and TRBJ1-3; TRBD1 aligns across 12 bases. The CDR3 is 19 residues long. Trimming took 7 bases from V and 2 from J; bases not matched to a gene: 15. The V gene's germline CDR1 is LNHDA and CDR2 SQIVND (reference sequence). CDR3: CASTRTGQGAQPTGNTIYF. The CDR3, as DNA: TGTGCCAGTACCAGAACGGGACAGGGGGCTCAGCCCACTGGAAACACCATATATTTT.

Only a few counts were recorded for this clonotype. This rearrangement joins TRBV5-1 to TRBJ2-7, with 7 bases aligning to TRBD1. With 0 bases clipped from V and 5 bases from J, the junction kept 2 bases outside the gene matches. This CDR3 comprises 13 residues. The germline gives CDR1 SGHRS, CDR2 YFSETQ. The CDR3 loop is CASSLGQGDEQYF. CDR3 coding DNA: TGCGCCAGCAGCTTGGGACAGGGTGACGAGCAGTACTTC.

Only a few counts were recorded for this clonotype. V gene TRBV24-1 combines with J gene TRBJ2-6, with 7 bases matching TRBD1. V was pared by 2 bases and J by 0 bases, with 6 bases of the junction left unmatched. The CDR3 runs to 18 residues. Germline V gene sequence: CDR1 KGHDR, CDR2 SFDVKD. CDR3 protein: CATSDSQGPVSGANVLTF. The DNA for the CDR3 is TGTGCCACCAGTGATTCACAGGGGCCGGTCTCTGGGGCCAACGTCCTGACTTTC.

The CDR3 loop is CASSQDLTASYEQYF. CDR3 in DNA: TGCGCCAGCAGCCAAGACCTTACAGCCTCCTACGAGCAGTACTTC. The gene calls are TRBV4-3 and TRBJ2-7; D is unclear. Germline V gene lookup returns CDR1 LGHNA and CDR2 YSLEER. This CDR3 comprises 15 residues. V was cut by 0 bases and J by 0 bases, with 9 bases left in between.

In this sample, this clonotype turned up many times. The chain couples TRBV29-1 to TRBJ1-2; D gene ambiguous. The V end lost 2 bases, the J end lost 3 bases, and 10 bases lay between the germline ends. The V gene's germline CDR1 is SQVTM and CDR2 ANQGSEA. This CDR3 is built from 13 residues. The CDR3 DNA reads as TGCAGCGTTGAACCGGTGCTTTACTATGGCTACACCTTC. Amino acid sequence: CSVEPVLYYGYTF.

This clonotype occurred a few times. V usage is TRBV4-3 and J usage is TRBJ2-1; D is perhaps TRBD2 (7 bases). V lost 3 bases, J lost 2 bases, and 11 bases lay in between. The CDR3 spans 15 residues. Germline V CDR1 and CDR2: LGHNA, YSLEER. The CDR3 spells CASSQGGAAYNEQFF. The CDR3 DNA sequence: TGCGCCAGCAGCCAGGGGGGGGCCGCCTACAATGAGCAGTTCTTC.

The DNA for the CDR3 is TGCAGTGCTTCAGGAGCAACGATAGCCAAAAACATTCAGTACTTC. This encodes CSASGATIAKNIQYF. This sequence joins TRBV20-1 and TRBJ2-4; the D is unclear. In germline, CDR1 is DFQATT, CDR2 SNEGSKA (reference sequence). This CDR3 has 15 residues. The germline V and J ends were trimmed by 5 bases and 0 bases, with 14 bases remaining between them.

This clonotype was picked up a small number of times. The chain is built from TRBV7-2 and TRBJ2-7; 8 positions match TRBD1. CDR3 length: 14 amino acids. Germline lookup yields CDR1 SGHTA and CDR2 FQGNSA. Trimming cost V 3 bases and J 5 bases; bases outside gene matches: 6. DNA of the CDR3: TGTGCCAGCAGCTTGAAGGACAGGGACCACGAGCAGTACTTC. Amino acid sequence: CASSLKDRDHEQYF.

This clonotype has at least ten counts. The chain joins TRBV5-1 to TRBJ2-3, with 8 bases identical to TRBD1. V trimming: 1 base; J trimming: 5 bases; junction bases outside the gene matches: 6. Germline-derived CDR1 and CDR2 are SGHRS and YFSETQ. The CDR3 has 15 amino acids. CDR3 bases: TGCGCCAGCAGCTTGCCGGCAGGGGGCAAAGATACGCAGTATTTT. Translating it yields CASSLPAGGKDTQYF. The full variable domain, in which reference TRBV5-1 and TRBJ2-3 provide the parts outside the CDR3, is KAGVTQTPRYLIKTRGQQVTLSCSPISGHRSVSWYQQTPGQGLQFLFEYFSETQRNKGNFPGRFSGRQFSNSRSEMNVSTLELGDSALYLCASSLPAGGKDTQYFGPGTRLTVL.

This sequence joins TRBV11-2 and TRBJ2-1, with TRBD2 identical over 13 bases. The trim removed 0 bases at V and 3 bases at J, leaving 5 bases unmatched. This CDR3 region has 18 residues. Germline V gene lookup returns CDR1 SGHAT and CDR2 FQNNGV. The CDR3 loop is CASSLEPGTSGVYNEQFF. The CDR3 region has the DNA TGTGCCAGCAGCTTAGAGCCCGGGACTAGCGGGGTCTACAATGAGCAGTTCTTC.

The chain uses TRBV6-1 and TRBJ2-1, with D tentatively TRBD2 (6 bases). This CDR3 is built from 15 residues. Trimming stripped 6 bases from V and 6 bases from J, with 18 bases between. Germline assignment: CDR1 MNHNS and CDR2 SASEGT. This chain's CDR3 is CASRGTSRFRNEQFF. The CDR3 bases are TGTGCCAGCAGGGGCACTAGCAGGTTTCGCAATGAGCAGTTCTTC.

V usage is TRBV20-1 and J usage is TRBJ1-1; D ambiguous. Germline V gives CDR1 DFQATT, CDR2 SNEGSKA (reference sequence). The CDR3 is 11 amino acids. Trimming cost V 6 bases and J 3 bases, with 8 bases left between them. The CDR3 protein is CSARKDTEAFF. The CDR3 DNA reads as TGCAGTGCGAGGAAGGACACTGAAGCTTTCTTT.

This clonotype was observed many times. The rearrangement links TRBV7-2 to TRBJ2-7; 7 nucleotides match TRBD2. V lost 5 bases, J lost 6 bases, and 13 bases stayed unmatched. Germline CDR1 SGHTA, CDR2 FQGNSA. CDR3 length: 15 residues. The CDR3 sequence is CASSPQRGETSEQYF. CDR3 nucleotides: TGTGCCAGCAGCCCTCAACGGGGGGAAACTAGCGAGCAGTACTTC.